The clone carrying this TCR beta chain was seen more than once but under ten times. Its cognate antigen is unknown. The data stem from a study of cytomegalovirus exposure and HLA in healthy donors. CDR1 and CDR2 (germline): LNHDA, SQIVND (reference sequence). The length of the CDR3 is 15 residues. The ends were cut back, 5 bases at V and 4 bases at J, with 18 bases in the middle. Overall study results and limits: In a later analysis, TCR beta V- and J-gene trimming showed a link to a missense DCLRE1C variant. Cytomegalovirus association was assigned to about 150 TCR beta chains.

PCR primers comprised 60 Vbeta and 13 Jbeta primers. The assay was immunoSEQ multiplex PCR, and TCRdb's table has in-frame clones only and misses some. The data show 130,000 to 150,000 clones, with approximately 79% seen just once and 4.3% held by the top ten. Input material: PBMCs. The genes are TRBV19 and TRBJ2-7, with TRBD1 as a possible D gene (6 bases). The source is a man younger than 30 in good health and CMV-seropositive. The CDR3 loop reads CASSDYGTPSYEQYF. CDR3 in DNA: TGTGCCAGTAGTGACTACGGGACACCTTCATACGAGCAGTACTTC.